These 18 T cell receptor beta chains were sequenced from one sample in a study of cytomegalovirus exposure and HLA in healthy donors. PCR involved 60 Vbeta and 13 Jbeta primers. TCRdb's table, derived via immunoSEQ multiplex PCR, lists solely in-frame clones and lacks some. The table lists about 55,000 clones, 75% to 80% of them singletons. Material: PBMCs. The receptors were sampled from a female donor in good health and CMV-seronegative.

In its sample, this clone was seen a few times. The same CDR3 arises from other DNA sequences in this sample as well. The chain employs TRBV2 and TRBJ1-1; D remains unclear. Germline assignment: CDR1 SNHLY and CDR2 FYNNEI. V was shortened by 4 bases and J by 4 bases, with 10 bases between the two germline ends. CDR3 length: 13 amino acids. CDR3: CASSAGIGTEAFF. The CDR3 DNA reads TGTGCCAGCAGTGCGGGGATCGGCACTGAAGCTTTCTTT.

This sequence joins TRBV7-2 and TRBJ2-3; TRBD2 matches 12 bases. This CDR3 comprises 18 residues. Germline V CDR1 and CDR2: SGHTA, FQGNSA. The V segment lost 1 base and the J segment 4 bases; nucleotides outside the gene matches: 9. DNA for the CDR3: TGTGCCAGCAGCTTAGTCCTGGCTAGCGGGAGGGCCGCAGATACGCAGTATTTT. It translates to CASSLVLASGRAADTQYF.

This clone was recorded a few times. The chain is built from TRBV2 and TRBJ2-5; possible D gene TRBD2, 6 bases. The end of the DNA aligns better with TRBJ2-7, so the J call may be wrong. The germline V gene encodes CDR1 SNHLY and CDR2 FYNNEI. CDR3 length equals 14 residues. CDR3 bases: TGTGCCAGCAGTGGATTAGCGGCCTCCTACGAGCAGTACTTC. Protein: CASSGLAASYEQYF.

The gene calls are TRBV7-2 and TRBJ1-2; TRBD1 agrees at 12 bases. The V and J ends lost 7 bases and 7 bases, in that order; junction bases with no gene match: 10. The CDR3 runs to 15 residues. Per germline, CDR1 SGHTA and CDR2 FQGNSA. This CDR3 is CASNKRDRGLGGYTF. The CDR3 DNA reads TGTGCCAGCAACAAACGGGACAGGGGGCTGGGTGGCTACACCTTC.

The rearrangement links TRBV6-5 to TRBJ1-2; D unclear. The length of the CDR3 is 14 residues. Trimming cost V 0 bases and J 8 bases, with 13 bases left between them. CDR1 is MNHEY, CDR2 SVGAGI, per germline. The CDR3 sequence is CASSYSRTGLGYTF. The CDR3 DNA is TGTGCCAGCAGTTACTCACGGACTGGGTTAGGCTACACCTTC.

The gene calls are TRBV5-1 and TRBJ1-1; D is possibly TRBD1 (5 bases). Germline V gene sequence: CDR1 SGHRS, CDR2 YFSETQ. The CDR3 extends over 14 amino acids. The V gene lost 0 bases and the J gene lost 0 bases, with 6 bases spanning the gap. The CDR3 reads CASSLGGVNTEAFF. Written as DNA, the CDR3 is TGCGCCAGCAGCTTGGGGGGGGTGAACACTGAAGCTTTCTTT.

J is TRBJ1-1 and V is TRBV9, with D perhaps TRBD1 (6 bases). The CDR3 covers 15 residues. CDR1 SGDLS and CDR2 YYNGEE come from the germline V gene. Trimming stripped 3 bases from V and 3 bases from J, with 15 bases between. CDR3 DNA: TGTGCCAGCAGCGACCCAGGGGAATCTGACACTGAAGCTTTCTTT. Translated: CASSDPGESDTEAFF.

The chain couples TRBV27 to TRBJ2-7, with TRBD1 matching 7 bases. The CDR3 runs 15 residues. The germline gives CDR1 MNHEY, CDR2 SMNVEV (reference sequence). Trimming took 6 bases from V and 7 from J; bases not matched to a gene: 15. The CDR3 nucleotides read TGTGCCAGCAGGACCGGGACAGTTGGCCTTACGGAGCAGTACTTC. Its protein product is CASRTGTVGLTEQYF.

V is TRBV28 and J is TRBJ2-3; TRBD1 might be the D (6 bases). This CDR3 region has 13 residues. V lost 5 bases and J lost 4, with 10 bases in between. Germline-derived CDR1 and CDR2 are MDHEN and SYDVKM. The CDR3 here is CASSGTSSDTQYF. CDR3 DNA: TGTGCCAGCAGTGGGACAAGTTCAGATACGCAGTATTTT.

J is TRBJ1-2 and V is TRBV5-6; D unclear. The CDR3 has 11 residues. In germline, CDR1 is SGHDT, CDR2 YYEEEE. Trimming took 3 bases from V and 7 from J, leaving 7 bases between them. The CDR3 region has the DNA TGTGCCAGCAGCTCGGGTGGTGGCTACACCTTC. It is translated as CASSSGGGYTF.

V and J are TRBV5-1 and TRBJ2-3; D gene ambiguous. The CDR3 runs 14 residues. The germline gives CDR1 SGHRS, CDR2 YFSETQ. V was shortened by 4 bases and J by 4 bases, with 13 bases between the two germline ends. CDR3 sequence (DNA): TGCGCCAGCAGCCCGATGACCGGAGCAGATACGCAGTATTTT. It translates to CASSPMTGADTQYF. The full variable domain, completed using reference TRBV5-1 and TRBJ2-3, is KAGVTQTPRYLIKTRGQQVTLSCSPISGHRSVSWYQQTPGQGLQFLFEYFSETQRNKGNFPGRFSGRQFSNSRSEMNVSTLELGDSALYLCASSPMTGADTQYFGPGTRLTVL.

The rearrangement links TRBV20-1 to TRBJ2-5, with D possibly TRBD2 on 5 matching bases. V was trimmed by 0 bases and J by 7 bases, leaving 6 bases between them. The length of the CDR3 is 11 residues. Germline V lookup: CDR1 DFQATT, CDR2 SNEGSKA (reference sequence). The CDR3 nucleotides read TGCAGTGCTAGAGAGGAGGCGACCCAGTACTTC. This encodes CSAREEATQYF.

The V call is TRBV6-5, the J call TRBJ1-2; 8 positions agree with TRBD1. The trim removed 0 bases at V and 14 bases at J, leaving 11 bases unmatched. The CDR3 consists of 14 residues. The germline CDR1 and CDR2 sequences are MNHEY and SVGAGI. The CDR3 sequence: CASSYSRSGGAGTF. The CDR3 nucleotides are TGTGCCAGCAGTTACTCGAGGTCAGGGGGCGCCGGTACCTTC.

The chain combines TRBV18 with TRBJ1-1, with TRBD1 as a possible D gene (5 bases). This CDR3 has 16 amino acids. The germline gives CDR1 KGHSH, CDR2 LQKENI. The V and J ends lost 1 base and 6 bases respectively, with 18 bases between them. The CDR3 loop reads CASSPRSGKAGAEAFF. The CDR3 DNA sequence: TGTGCCAGCTCACCACGGTCCGGAAAGGCGGGGGCTGAAGCTTTCTTT.

This clone was recorded a few times. This chain connects TRBV20-1 to TRBJ1-2; D is perhaps TRBD1 (5 bases). V lost 0 bases and J lost 12, with 8 bases in between. CDR3 length: 10 amino acids. Germline values: CDR1 DFQATT, CDR2 SNEGSKA (reference sequence). In nucleotides, the CDR3 is TGCAGTGCTAGAGAAGGGGATGACACCTTC. Translating it yields CSAREGDDTF.

The chain combines TRBV7-2 with TRBJ1-6, with D possibly matching TRBD1 (5 bases). Trimming shortened V by 5 bases and J by 9 bases, and 23 bases separated the two germline ends. The CDR3 length is 17 residues. Germline values: CDR1 SGHTA, CDR2 FQGNSA. CDR3 loop: CASSLDTGMGGSSPLHF. CDR3 nucleotides: TGTGCCAGCAGCCTAGATACCGGTATGGGGGGAAGTTCACCCCTCCACTTT.

This chain joins TRBV20-1 and TRBJ2-1; D unresolved. This CDR3 is built from 11 residues. V was pared by 0 bases and J by 8 bases, with 5 bases between. From germline, CDR1 is DFQATT and CDR2 SNEGSKA (reference sequence). The CDR3 loop reads CSARDRDEQFF. The CDR3 bases are TGCAGTGCTAGAGATCGGGATGAGCAGTTCTTC.

The chain recombines TRBV2 with TRBJ2-3, with a possible D match to TRBD1 (6 bases). This CDR3 spans 15 amino acids. V was pared by 6 bases and J by 1 base, with 14 bases between. Germline CDR1 SNHLY, CDR2 FYNNEI. The CDR3 bases are TGTGCCAGCAGAGAAACAGGGTTTGGCACAGATACGCAGTATTTT. Its protein product is CASRETGFGTDTQYF.